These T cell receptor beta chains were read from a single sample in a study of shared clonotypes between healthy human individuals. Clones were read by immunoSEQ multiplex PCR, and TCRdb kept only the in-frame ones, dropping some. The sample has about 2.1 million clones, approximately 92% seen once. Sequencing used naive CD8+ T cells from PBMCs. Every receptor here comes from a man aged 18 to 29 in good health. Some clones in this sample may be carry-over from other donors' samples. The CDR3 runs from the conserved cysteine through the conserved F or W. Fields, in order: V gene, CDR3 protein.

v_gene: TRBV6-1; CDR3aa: CASREDPFQETQYF
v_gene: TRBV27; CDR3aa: CASSSLTSGGVFYNEQFF
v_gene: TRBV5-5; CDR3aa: CASSLVWLGSTDTQYF
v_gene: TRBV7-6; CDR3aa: CASSFELGTEAFF
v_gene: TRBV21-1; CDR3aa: CASSKVLYGHYEQYF
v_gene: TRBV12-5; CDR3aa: CASGLVPPTGRPNTEAFF
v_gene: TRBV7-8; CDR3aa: CASSSRASGMDTQYF
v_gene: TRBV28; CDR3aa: CASSPRLEGDGETQYF
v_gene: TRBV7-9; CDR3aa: CASTLTGMGYEQYF
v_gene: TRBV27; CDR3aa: CASSSLDRGIHEQYF
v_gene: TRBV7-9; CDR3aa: CASSLGVNEKLFF
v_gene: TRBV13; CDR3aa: CASSPILGNEQFF
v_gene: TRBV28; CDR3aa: CASRGQGARPQHF
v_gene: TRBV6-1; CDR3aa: CASSETLNTEAFF
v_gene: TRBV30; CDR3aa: CAWSKTGFGYEQYF
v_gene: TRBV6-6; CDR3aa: CASTPSRGKETQYF
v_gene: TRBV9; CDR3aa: CASSVVWPGGTGELFF
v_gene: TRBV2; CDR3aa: CASKGSANPILNEQFF
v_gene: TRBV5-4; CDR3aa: CASSLFRSGNYGYTF
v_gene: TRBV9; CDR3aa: CASSERGSGDEQYF
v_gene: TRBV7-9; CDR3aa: CASSLVIGGDYGYTF
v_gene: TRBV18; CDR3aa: CASSPLGDEQFF
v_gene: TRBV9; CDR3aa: CASSGTGGGGYGYTF
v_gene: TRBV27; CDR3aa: CASSPDPDTGTLSYEQYF
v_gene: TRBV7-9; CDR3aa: CASSRQGATQYF
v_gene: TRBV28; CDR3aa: CASSGPRSDTQYF
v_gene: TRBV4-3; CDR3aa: CASSQWLIGEREDTGELFF
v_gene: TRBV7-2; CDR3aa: CASSLASGGLSYEQYF
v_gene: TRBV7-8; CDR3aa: CASSLGAGAGEQYF
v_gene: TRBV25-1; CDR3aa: CASSVLADANTGELFF
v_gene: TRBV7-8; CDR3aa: CASSLPVAERLTDTQYF
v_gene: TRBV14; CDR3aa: CASSPFGWGNTEAFF
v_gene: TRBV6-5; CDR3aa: CASSLLGRVTEAFF
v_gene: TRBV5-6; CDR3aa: CASSFRGGGTEAFF
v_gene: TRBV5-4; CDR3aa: CASSPLGPDYNEQFF
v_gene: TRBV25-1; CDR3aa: CASSEYGSYYNEQFF
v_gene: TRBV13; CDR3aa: CASSGRRTATYNEQFF
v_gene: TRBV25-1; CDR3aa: CASSAGLYNEQFF
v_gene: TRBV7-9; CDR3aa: CASSSRTGGSGNTIYF
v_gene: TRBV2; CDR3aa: CASRDRLMNTEAFF
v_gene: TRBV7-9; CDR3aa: CASSLRQGTYNEQFF
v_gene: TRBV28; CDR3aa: CASRPSQGYEQYF
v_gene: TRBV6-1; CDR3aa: CASSERGTNTEAFF
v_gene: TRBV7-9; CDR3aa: CASSLIGTGGTETQYF
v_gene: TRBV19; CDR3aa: CASSIKDLDTEAFF
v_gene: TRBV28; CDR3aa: CASSSHGYEQYF
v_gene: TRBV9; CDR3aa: CASSVGSAFADTQYF
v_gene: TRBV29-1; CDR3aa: CSAKPGAEQFF
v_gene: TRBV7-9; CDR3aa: CASIKIQDRGRPYEAFF